This T cell receptor beta chain came from a study of read filtering for tumor transcriptome and immune sequencing. Trimming cost V 8 bases and J 2 bases, with 18 bases left between them. This CDR3 contains 15 residues. Germline loops: CDR1 SGHTA, CDR2 FQGNSA. This clonotype was detected ten times or more. Molecular barcoded adaptors covering alpha/delta and beta/gamma chains were used on 400 to 450 ng RNA. MiXCR, run by TCRdb on the reads, gives a single entry per CDR3 protein. The data hold 85,000 or so distinct CDR3 sequences, with about 12% observed a single time. The sequencing sample was made of a population of CD138-negative cells sorted from bone marrow. The clonotype comes from a donor at least 40 years old with multiple myeloma. The V gene is TRBV7-2, the J gene TRBJ2-5, with TRBD1 as a possible D gene (6 bases). CDR3 DNA: TGTGCCAGCGGTTTACAGGGTGGCGGTCAAGAGACCCAGTACTTC. This gives the protein CASGLQGGGQETQYF.